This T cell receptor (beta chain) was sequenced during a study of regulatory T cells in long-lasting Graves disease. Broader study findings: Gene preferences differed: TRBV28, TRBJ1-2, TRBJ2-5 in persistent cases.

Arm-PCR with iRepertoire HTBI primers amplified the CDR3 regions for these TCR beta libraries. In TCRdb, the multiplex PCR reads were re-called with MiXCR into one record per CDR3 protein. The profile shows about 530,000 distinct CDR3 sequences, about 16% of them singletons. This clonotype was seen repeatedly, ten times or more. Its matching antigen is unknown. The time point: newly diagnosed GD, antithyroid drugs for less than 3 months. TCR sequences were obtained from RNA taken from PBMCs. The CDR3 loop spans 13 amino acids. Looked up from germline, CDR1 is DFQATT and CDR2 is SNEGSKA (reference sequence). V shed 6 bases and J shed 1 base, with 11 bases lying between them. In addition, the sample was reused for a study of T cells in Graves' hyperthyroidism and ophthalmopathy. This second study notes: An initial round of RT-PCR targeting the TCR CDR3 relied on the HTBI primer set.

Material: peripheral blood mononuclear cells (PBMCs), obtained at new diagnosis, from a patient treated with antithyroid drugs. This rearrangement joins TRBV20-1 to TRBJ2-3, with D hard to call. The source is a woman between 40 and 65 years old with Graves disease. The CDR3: CSAPTEGTDTQYF. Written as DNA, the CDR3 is TGCAGTGCCCCCACCGAAGGCACAGATACGCAGTATTTT.